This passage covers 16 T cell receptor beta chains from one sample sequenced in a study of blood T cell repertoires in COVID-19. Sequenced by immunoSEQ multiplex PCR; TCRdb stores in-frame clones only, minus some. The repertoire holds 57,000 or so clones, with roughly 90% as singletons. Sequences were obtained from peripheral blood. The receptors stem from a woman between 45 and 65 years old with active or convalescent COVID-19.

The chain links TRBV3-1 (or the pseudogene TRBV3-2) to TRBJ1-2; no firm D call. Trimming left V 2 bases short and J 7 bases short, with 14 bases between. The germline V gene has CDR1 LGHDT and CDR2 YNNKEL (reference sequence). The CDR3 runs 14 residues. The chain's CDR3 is CASSQQTTRSGYTF. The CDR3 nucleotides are TGTGCCAGCAGCCAACAAACGACAAGGTCTGGCTACACCTTC.

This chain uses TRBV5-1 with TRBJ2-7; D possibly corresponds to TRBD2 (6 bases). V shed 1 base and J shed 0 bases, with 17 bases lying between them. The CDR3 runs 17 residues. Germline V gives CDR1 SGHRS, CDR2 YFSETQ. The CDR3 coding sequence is TGCGCCAGCAGCTTGTCTCGGGGAGGTCACTTCTCCTACGAGCAGTACTTC. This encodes CASSLSRGGHFSYEQYF. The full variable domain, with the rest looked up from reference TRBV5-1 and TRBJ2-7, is KAGVTQTPRYLIKTRGQQVTLSCSPISGHRSVSWYQQTPGQGLQFLFEYFSETQRNKGNFPGRFSGRQFSNSRSEMNVSTLELGDSALYLCASSLSRGGHFSYEQYFGPGTRLTVT.

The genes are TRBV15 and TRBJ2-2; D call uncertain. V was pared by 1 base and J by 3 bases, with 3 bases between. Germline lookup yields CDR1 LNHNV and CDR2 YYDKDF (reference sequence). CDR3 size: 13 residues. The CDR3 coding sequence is TGTGCCACCAGCAGAGCTGACACCGGGGAGCTGTTTTTT. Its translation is CATSRADTGELFF.

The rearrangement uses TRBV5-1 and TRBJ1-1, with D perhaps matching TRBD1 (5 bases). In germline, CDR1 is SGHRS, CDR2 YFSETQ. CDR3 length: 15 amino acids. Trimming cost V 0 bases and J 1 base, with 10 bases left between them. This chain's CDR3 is CASSLEWQGNTEAFF. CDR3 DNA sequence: TGCGCCAGCAGCTTGGAATGGCAGGGGAACACTGAAGCTTTCTTT.

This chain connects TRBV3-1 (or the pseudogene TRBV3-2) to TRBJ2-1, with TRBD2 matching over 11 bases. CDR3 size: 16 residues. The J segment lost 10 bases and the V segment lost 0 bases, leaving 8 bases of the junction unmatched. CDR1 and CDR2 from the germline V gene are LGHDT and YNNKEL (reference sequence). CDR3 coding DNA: TGTGCCAGCAGCCAAGATCATGGGACTAGCGGCCAAGAGCAGTTCTTC. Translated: CASSQDHGTSGQEQFF.

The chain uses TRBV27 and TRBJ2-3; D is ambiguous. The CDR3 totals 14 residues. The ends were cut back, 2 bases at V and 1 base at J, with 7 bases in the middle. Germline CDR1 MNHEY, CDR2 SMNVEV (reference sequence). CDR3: CASSLAPGTDTQYF. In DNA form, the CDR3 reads TGTGCCAGCAGTTTAGCTCCAGGCACAGATACGCAGTATTTT.

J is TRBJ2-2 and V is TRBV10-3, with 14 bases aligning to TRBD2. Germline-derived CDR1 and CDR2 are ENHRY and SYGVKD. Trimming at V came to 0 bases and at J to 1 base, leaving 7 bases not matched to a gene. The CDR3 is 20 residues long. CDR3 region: CAISESYVGLAGVNTGELFF. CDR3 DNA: TGTGCCATCAGTGAGTCATACGTGGGACTAGCGGGAGTGAACACCGGGGAGCTGTTTTTT.

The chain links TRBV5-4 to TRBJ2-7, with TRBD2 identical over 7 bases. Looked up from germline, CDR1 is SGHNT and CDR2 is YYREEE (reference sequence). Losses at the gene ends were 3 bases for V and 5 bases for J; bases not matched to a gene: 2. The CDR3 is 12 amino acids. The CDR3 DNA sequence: TGTGCCAGCAGCTCTGGGACTAACGAGCAGTACTTC. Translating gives CASSSGTNEQYF. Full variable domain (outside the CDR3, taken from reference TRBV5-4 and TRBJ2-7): ETGVTQSPTHLIKTRGQQVTLRCSSQSGHNTVSWYQQALGQGPQFIFQYYREEENGRGNFPPRFSGLQFPNYSSELNVNALELDDSALYLCASSSGTNEQYFGPGTRLTVT.

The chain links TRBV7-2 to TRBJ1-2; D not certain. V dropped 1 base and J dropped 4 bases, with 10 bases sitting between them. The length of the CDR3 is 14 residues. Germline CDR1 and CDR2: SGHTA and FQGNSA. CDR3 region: CASSLGMYSYGYTF. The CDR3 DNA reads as TGTGCCAGCAGCTTAGGGATGTACAGCTATGGCTACACCTTC.

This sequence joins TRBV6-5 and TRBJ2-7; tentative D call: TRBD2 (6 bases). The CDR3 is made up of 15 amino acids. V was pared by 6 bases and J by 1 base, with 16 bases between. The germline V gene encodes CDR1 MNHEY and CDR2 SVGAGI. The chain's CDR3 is CASRSAGTPSYEQYF. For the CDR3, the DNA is TGTGCCAGCAGATCCGCCGGGACTCCTTCCTACGAGCAGTACTTC.

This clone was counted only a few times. The CDR3 spells CASSLVRVAGELFF. The DNA for the CDR3 is TGCGCCAGCAGCTTGGTTCGGGTTGCCGGGGAGCTGTTTTTT. V gene TRBV5-1 combines with J gene TRBJ2-2; D gene uncertain. V was cut by 0 bases and J by 6 bases, with 9 bases left in between. The V gene's germline CDR1 is SGHRS and CDR2 YFSETQ. The CDR3 is made up of 14 amino acids.

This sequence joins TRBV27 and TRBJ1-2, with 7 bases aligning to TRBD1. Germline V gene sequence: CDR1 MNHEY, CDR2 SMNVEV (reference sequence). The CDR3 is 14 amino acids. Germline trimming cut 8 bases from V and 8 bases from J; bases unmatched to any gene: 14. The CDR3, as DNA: TGTGCCAGCGGGTGGGGGACAGCTATTGGAGGCTACACCTTC. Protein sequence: CASGWGTAIGGYTF.

In nucleotides, the CDR3 is TGTGCCAGCTCACCCGACAGGAGCTCCTACAATGAGCAGTTCTTC. This translates into CASSPDRSSYNEQFF. V usage is TRBV18 and J usage is TRBJ2-1; possible D gene TRBD1, 6 bases. The germline gives CDR1 KGHSH, CDR2 LQKENI. Trimming removed 3 bases at V and 0 bases at J, with 9 bases between. CDR3 length: 15 amino acids.

The CDR3 spells CASSESGQRQNTIYF. The CDR3 region has the DNA TGTGCCAGCAGTGAATCCGGACAGCGTCAGAACACCATATATTTT. The genes are TRBV6-1 and TRBJ1-3; tentative D call: TRBD1 (6 bases). The CDR3 sequence is 15 residues long. The germline gives CDR1 MNHNS, CDR2 SASEGT. V lost 2 bases and J 7 bases, leaving 15 bases between the germline ends.

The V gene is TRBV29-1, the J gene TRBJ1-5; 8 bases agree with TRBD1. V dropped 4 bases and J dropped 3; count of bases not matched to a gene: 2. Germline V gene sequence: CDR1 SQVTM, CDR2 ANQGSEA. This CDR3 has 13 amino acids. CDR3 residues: CSVAGGFNQPQHF. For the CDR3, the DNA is TGCAGCGTTGCAGGGGGCTTCAATCAGCCCCAGCATTTT.

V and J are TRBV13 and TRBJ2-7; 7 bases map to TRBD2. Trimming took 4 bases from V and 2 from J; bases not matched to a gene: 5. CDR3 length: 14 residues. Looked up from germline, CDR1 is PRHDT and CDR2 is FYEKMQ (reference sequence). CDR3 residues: CASSSSGTPYEQYF. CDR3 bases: TGTGCCAGCAGCTCCAGCGGGACCCCCTACGAGCAGTACTTC.